A single sample is the source of the 24 T cell receptor beta chains below, sequenced in a study of T cell responses to AZD1222 COVID-19 vaccine. Generated by immunoSEQ multiplex PCR, the TCRdb table keeps only in-frame clones and is missing some. The repertoire holds 150,000 or so clones, less than 95% seen once, with approximately 1.4% in the top ten. Material: peripheral blood, obtained on day 0 of AZD1222 vaccination. The receptors were sampled from an adult in good health.

This clone showed up just a few times. The chain has TRBV6-4 and TRBJ2-2; the D gene is possibly TRBD2 (7 bases). This CDR3 has 14 residues. In germline, CDR1 is MRHNA, CDR2 SNTAGT. V was shortened by 7 bases and J by 6 bases, with 15 bases between the two germline ends. The CDR3 protein is CASKQGGSAGELFF. CDR3 in DNA: TGTGCCAGCAAACAGGGAGGGAGTGCCGGGGAGCTGTTTTTT.

The CDR3 region is CASRSVGTSPSYEQYF. In DNA, the CDR3 is TGTGCCAGCAGGAGTGTTGGCACTAGCCCTAGCTACGAGCAGTACTTC. This chain uses TRBV27 with TRBJ2-7; perhaps TRBD2 as D (6 bases). The CDR3 has 16 residues. Germline V CDR1 and CDR2: MNHEY, SMNVEV (reference sequence). Deletions cut 6 bases from V and 3 bases from J, with 21 bases between.

The V call is TRBV4-1, the J call TRBJ2-3; 13 bases are shared with TRBD2. V gave up 11 bases and J gave up 2 bases; unmatched junction bases: 4. CDR3 length: 14 residues. In germline, CDR1 is MGHRA, CDR2 YSYEKL. The CDR3 region is CASGLAGTTDTQYF. The DNA of the CDR3 is TGCGCCTCGGGACTAGCGGGGACCACAGATACGCAGTATTTT.

V usage is TRBV11-2 and J usage is TRBJ2-1; D may be TRBD2 (6 bases). The germline CDR1 and CDR2 sequences are SGHAT and FQNNGV. CDR3 length equals 15 residues. Trimming took off 0 bases at V and 9 bases at J, with 15 bases between the two ends. The CDR3 DNA follows: TGTGCCAGCAGCTTAGATGCTACCCCCGGGAGTGAGCAGTTCTTC. Translating gives CASSLDATPGSEQFF.

The CDR3 sequence: CASSLGRGAAQHF. In DNA, the CDR3 is TGTGCCAGCAGCTTAGGCAGAGGCGCGGCCCAGCATTTT. The rearrangement joins TRBV7-9 to TRBJ1-5, with D unclear. Trimming left V 1 base short and J 11 bases short, with 12 bases between. In germline, CDR1 is SEHNR, CDR2 FQNEAQ (reference sequence). The CDR3 is 13 residues long.

The chain carries TRBV3-1 (or the pseudogene TRBV3-2) and TRBJ1-3, with D possibly being TRBD1 (6 bases). The V gene lost 2 bases and the J gene lost 2 bases, with 10 bases spanning the gap. Germline V gene data show CDR1 as LGHDT and CDR2 as YNNKEL (reference sequence). This CDR3 contains 15 residues. The CDR3 nucleotides read TGTGCCAGCAGCCAATTGGGACAAACTGGAAACACCATATATTTT. This encodes CASSQLGQTGNTIYF.

This chain links TRBV4-1 with TRBJ2-1; no definite D call. V dropped 3 bases and J dropped 6 bases, with 6 bases sitting between them. The CDR3 has 12 residues. Germline CDR1 is MGHRA and CDR2 is YSYEKL. CDR3 loop: CASSQSLNEQFF. The CDR3 DNA reads as TGCGCCAGCAGCCAGAGTCTCAATGAGCAGTTCTTC.

V usage is TRBV7-8 and J usage is TRBJ2-3; 7 bases map to TRBD1. V was pared by 5 bases and J by 4 bases, with 9 bases of the junction left unmatched. CDR1 and CDR2 from the germline V gene are SGHVS and FQNEAQ. The CDR3 is made up of 15 amino acids. For the CDR3, the DNA is TGTGCCAGCAGCACATTGGGGGACAGCGCAGATACGCAGTATTTT. It translates to CASSTLGDSADTQYF.

This clone was recorded once. This chain links TRBV12-3 or TRBV12-4 with TRBJ2-1; the D gene is possibly TRBD1 (6 bases). V was shortened by 5 bases and J by 9 bases, with 14 bases between the two germline ends. CDR3 length equals 13 residues. The chain's CDR3 is CASSKQGRGEQFF. The DNA of the CDR3 is TGTGCCAGCAGTAAACAGGGAAGGGGTGAGCAGTTCTTC.

The CDR3 DNA reads TGCGCCAGCAGCCCTTCCGGGGCGGGGGGCTACGAGCAGTACTTC. This encodes CASSPSGAGGYEQYF. The chain couples TRBV5-1 to TRBJ2-7; 8 bases map to TRBD2. The germline CDR1 and CDR2 sequences are SGHRS and YFSETQ. V gave up 4 bases and J gave up 3 bases; unmatched junction bases: 9. CDR3 length: 15 residues.

The chain is built from TRBV6-5 and TRBJ1-2, with 7 bases matching TRBD1. This CDR3 has 14 residues. In germline, CDR1 is MNHEY, CDR2 SVGAGI. The trim removed 6 bases at V and 6 bases at J, leaving 10 bases unmatched. CDR3 nucleotides: TGTGCCAGCAGGGAGACAACGCAGGGGGATGGCTACACCTTC. This codes for CASRETTQGDGYTF.

The chain's CDR3 is CASSLPPGNTIYF. CDR3 coding DNA: TGTGCCAGCAGCCTGCCCCCTGGAAACACCATATATTTT. The chain has TRBV5-6 and TRBJ1-3; D gene uncertain. The V gene lost 4 bases and the J gene lost 2 bases, with 7 bases spanning the gap. The CDR3 loop spans 13 amino acids. CDR1 and CDR2 (germline): SGHDT, YYEEEE.

This chain joins TRBV19 and TRBJ1-5; TRBD1 might be the D (5 bases). Germline V gene lookup returns CDR1 LNHDA and CDR2 SQIVND (reference sequence). V lost 9 bases and J 5 bases, leaving 14 bases between the germline ends. The CDR3 loop spans 13 amino acids. CDR3 DNA: TGTGCCAGCCTAAGGGGACGCGATCAGCCCCAGCATTTT. This sequence encodes CASLRGRDQPQHF.

The V call is TRBV10-3, the J call TRBJ1-6, with 8 nucleotides matching TRBD1. Looked up from germline, CDR1 is ENHRY and CDR2 is SYGVKD. The junction had 4 bases not matched to a gene; V was cut back by 6 bases and J by 9 bases. This CDR3 contains 13 residues. DNA for the CDR3: TGTGCCATCAGCGGACAGGGCGGTTCACCCCTCCACTTT. Translating it yields CAISGQGGSPLHF.

The J gene is TRBJ2-7, the V gene TRBV27; D not resolved. This CDR3 is 17 amino acids long. V was trimmed by 3 bases and J by 1 base, leaving 19 bases between them. From germline, CDR1 is MNHEY and CDR2 SMNVEV (reference sequence). This chain's CDR3 is CASSLGNWRRSSYEQYF. In DNA form, the CDR3 reads TGTGCCAGCAGTTTGGGTAATTGGAGACGGAGTTCCTACGAGCAGTACTTC.

The V gene is TRBV19, the J gene TRBJ1-5; perhaps TRBD1 as D (6 bases). CDR3 length: 21 residues. V shed 0 bases and J shed 0 bases, with 24 bases lying between them. Germline V gene sequence: CDR1 LNHDA, CDR2 SQIVND (reference sequence). As DNA, the CDR3 is TGTGCCAGTAGTATAGATCTTCTGCGGGGCAGGGGATTTAATAGCAATCAGCCCCAGCATTTT. This encodes CASSIDLLRGRGFNSNQPQHF.

The V call is TRBV3-1 (or the pseudogene TRBV3-2), the J call TRBJ1-1, with a weak D call TRBD1 (5 bases). The CDR3 loop spans 14 amino acids. The germline CDR1 and CDR2 sequences are LGHDT and YNNKEL (reference sequence). The ends were cut back, 3 bases at V and 1 base at J, with 9 bases in the middle. This CDR3 is CASSQYDRNTEAFF. In nucleotides, the CDR3 is TGTGCCAGCAGCCAGTATGACAGGAACACTGAAGCTTTCTTT.

V usage is TRBV30 and J usage is TRBJ2-3; TRBD2 matches 11 bases. V lost 0 bases, J lost 4 bases, and 0 bases stayed unmatched. Germline CDR1 GTSNPN, CDR2 SVGIG (reference sequence). The CDR3 has 14 amino acids. This CDR3 is CAWSVLAGADTQYF. The DNA of the CDR3 is TGTGCCTGGAGTGTACTAGCGGGGGCAGATACGCAGTATTTT. The entire variable domain, with the rest obtained from reference TRBV30 and TRBJ2-3, is as follows: SQTIHQWPATLVQPVGSPLSLECTVEGTSNPNLYWYRQAAGRGLQLLFYSVGIGQISSEVPQNLSASRPQDRQFILSSKKLLLSDSGFYLCAWSVLAGADTQYFGPGTRLTVL.

The chain joins TRBV7-9 to TRBJ1-3, with D tentatively TRBD1 (6 bases). The CDR3 loop spans 15 amino acids. Trimming took 2 bases from V and 4 from J, leaving 12 bases between them. The V gene's germline CDR1 is SEHNR and CDR2 FQNEAQ (reference sequence). For the CDR3, the DNA is TGTGCCAGCAGCTTACCGAGGGGGTCCGGAAACACCATATATTTT. Its translation is CASSLPRGSGNTIYF.

The gene calls are TRBV25-1 and TRBJ2-7, with 11 positions matching TRBD2. This CDR3 has 14 amino acids. V lost 7 bases and J lost 7; bases outside the gene matches: 9. The germline V gene has CDR1 MGHDK and CDR2 SYGVNS. CDR3 bases: TGTGCCAGCACGTATAGCGGGGGGGCCAGGGAGCAGTACTTC. It translates to CASTYSGGAREQYF.

The chain couples TRBV9 to TRBJ2-5; TRBD2 is a possible D gene (5 bases). This CDR3 has 13 amino acids. Trimming left V 5 bases short and J 1 base short, with 9 bases between. Germline CDR1 is SGDLS and CDR2 is YYNGEE. The chain's CDR3 is CASSEGGQETQYF. CDR3 in DNA: TGTGCCAGCAGTGAGGGCGGCCAAGAGACCCAGTACTTC.

J is TRBJ2-1 and V is TRBV9, with 11 bases fitting TRBD2. Germline CDR1 and CDR2: SGDLS and YYNGEE. This CDR3 is 18 amino acids long. Trimming took 3 bases from V and 0 from J; bases not matched to a gene: 8. The CDR3 sequence is CASSESLAGGSSYNEQFF. CDR3 in DNA: TGTGCCAGCAGCGAATCTTTAGCGGGAGGGAGCTCCTACAATGAGCAGTTCTTC.

V and J are TRBV7-9 and TRBJ1-4; maybe TRBD1 (6 bases). Germline loops: CDR1 SEHNR, CDR2 FQNEAQ (reference sequence). The CDR3 is 16 residues long. V lost 7 bases to trimming and J lost 5 bases, with 20 bases between them. The CDR3 region has the DNA TGTGCCAGCACCCCTGTTGGGTCAGGGGTAAATGAAAAACTGTTTTTT. It yields the protein CASTPVGSGVNEKLFF.

V gene TRBV28 combines with J gene TRBJ2-6; 7 bases fit TRBD1. This CDR3 spans 16 amino acids. Per germline, CDR1 MDHEN and CDR2 SYDVKM. The ends lost 8 bases at V and 0 bases at J; junction bases unmatched: 7. CDR3 amino acids: CASGGTAFSGANVLTF. CDR3 nucleotides: TGTGCCAGCGGTGGGACAGCCTTCTCTGGGGCCAACGTCCTGACTTTC.